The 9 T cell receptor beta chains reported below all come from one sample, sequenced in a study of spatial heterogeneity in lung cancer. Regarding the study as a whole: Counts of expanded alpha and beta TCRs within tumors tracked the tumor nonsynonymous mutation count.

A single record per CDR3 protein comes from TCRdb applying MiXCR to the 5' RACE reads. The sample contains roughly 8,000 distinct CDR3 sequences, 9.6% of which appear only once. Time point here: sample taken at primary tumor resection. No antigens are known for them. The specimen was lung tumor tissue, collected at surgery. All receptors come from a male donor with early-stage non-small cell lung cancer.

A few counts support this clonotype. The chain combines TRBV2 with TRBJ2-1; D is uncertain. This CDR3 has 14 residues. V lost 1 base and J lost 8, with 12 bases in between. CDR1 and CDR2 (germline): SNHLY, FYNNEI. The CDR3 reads CASSEDAISYEQFF. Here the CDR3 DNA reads TGTGCCAGCAGTGAAGATGCCATAAGTTATGAGCAGTTCTTC.

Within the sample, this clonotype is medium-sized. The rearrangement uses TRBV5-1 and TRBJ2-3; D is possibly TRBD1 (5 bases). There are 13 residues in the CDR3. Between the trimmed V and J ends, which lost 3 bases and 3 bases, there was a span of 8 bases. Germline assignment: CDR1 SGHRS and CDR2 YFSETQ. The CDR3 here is CASSWAGTDTQYF. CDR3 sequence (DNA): TGCGCCAGCAGCTGGGCAGGGACAGATACGCAGTATTTT.

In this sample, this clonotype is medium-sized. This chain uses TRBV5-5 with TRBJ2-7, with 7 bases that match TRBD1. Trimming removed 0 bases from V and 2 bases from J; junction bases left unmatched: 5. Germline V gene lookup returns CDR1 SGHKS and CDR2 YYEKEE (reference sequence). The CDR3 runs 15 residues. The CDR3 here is CASSLEGTATYEQYF. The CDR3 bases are TGTGCCAGCAGCTTGGAAGGGACAGCCACCTACGAGCAGTACTTC.

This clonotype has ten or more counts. Here the CDR3 reads CAISEAGGTTGSYEQYF. In nucleotides, the CDR3 is TGTGCCATCAGTGAGGCAGGGGGGACGACAGGATCCTACGAGCAGTACTTC. This rearrangement joins TRBV10-3 to TRBJ2-7, with D possibly being TRBD1 (7 bases). Trimming cost V 2 bases and J 1 base, with 18 bases left between them. Germline V gene lookup returns CDR1 ENHRY and CDR2 SYGVKD. The CDR3 is made up of 17 amino acids.

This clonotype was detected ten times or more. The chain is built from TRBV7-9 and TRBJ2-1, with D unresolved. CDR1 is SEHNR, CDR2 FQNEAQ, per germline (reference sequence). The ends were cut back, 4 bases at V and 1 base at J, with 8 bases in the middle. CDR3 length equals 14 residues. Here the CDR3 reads CASSSSNSYNEQFF. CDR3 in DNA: TGTGCCAGCAGCTCGTCAAATTCCTACAATGAGCAGTTCTTC. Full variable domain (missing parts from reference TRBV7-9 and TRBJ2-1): DTGVSQNPRHKITKRGQNVTFRCDPISEHNRLYWYRQTLGQGPEFLTYFQNEAQLEKSRLLSDRFSAERPKGSFSTLEIQRTEQGDSAMYLCASSSSNSYNEQFFGPGTRLTVL.

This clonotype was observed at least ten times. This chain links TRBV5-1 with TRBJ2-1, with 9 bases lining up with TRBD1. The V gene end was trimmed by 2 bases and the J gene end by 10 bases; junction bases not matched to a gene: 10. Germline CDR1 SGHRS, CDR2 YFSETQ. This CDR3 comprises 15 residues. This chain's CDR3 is CASSFMLRDRDEQFF. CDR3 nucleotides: TGCGCCAGCAGCTTCATGCTCCGGGACAGGGACGAGCAGTTCTTC.

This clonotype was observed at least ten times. CDR3 in amino acids: CASSLSPFSSYNSPLHF. Here the CDR3 DNA reads TGTGCCAGCAGCTTGTCCCCGTTTAGCTCCTATAATTCACCCCTCCACTTT. The chain combines TRBV7-2 with TRBJ1-6; D is unresolved. There are 17 residues in the CDR3. Between the trimmed V and J ends, which lost 3 bases and 0 bases, there was a span of 12 bases. Germline-derived CDR1 and CDR2 are SGHTA and FQGNSA.

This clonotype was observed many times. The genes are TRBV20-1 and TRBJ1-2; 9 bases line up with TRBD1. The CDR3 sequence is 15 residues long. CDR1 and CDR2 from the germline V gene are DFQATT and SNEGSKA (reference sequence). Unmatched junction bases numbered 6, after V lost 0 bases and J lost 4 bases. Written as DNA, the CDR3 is TGCAGTGCTAGAGAGCCGGACAGGGGATCCTATGGCTACACCTTC. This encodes CSAREPDRGSYGYTF.

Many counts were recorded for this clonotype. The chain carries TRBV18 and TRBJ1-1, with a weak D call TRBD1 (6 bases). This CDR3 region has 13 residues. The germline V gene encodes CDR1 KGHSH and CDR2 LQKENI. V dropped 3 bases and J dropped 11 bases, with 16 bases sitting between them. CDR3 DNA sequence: TGTGCCAGCTCACCTGCGGGGGCTGCGGGGGCTTTCTTT. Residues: CASSPAGAAGAFF.